This TCR beta chain was documented in a study of Graves' ophthalmopathy and Graves' hyperthyroidism. Findings of the study overall: The model's prediction of ophthalmopathy progression had 70.59% sensitivity and approximately 72% specificity.

CDR3 regions of TCR beta were amplified from RNA transcripts. HTBI primers were used in a first-round RT-PCR, which preceded a second-round multiplex PCR. MiXCR, run by TCRdb on the multiplex PCR reads, gives a single entry per CDR3 protein. The table shows 740,000 or so distinct CDR3 sequences, with approximately 40% occurring only once. The CDR3 is made up of 12 amino acids. V lost 1 base and J lost 9, with 10 bases in between. CDR1 is LGHNA and CDR2 is YNFKEQ in the germline V gene. Turning to this clonotype: As yet, its antigen is unknown.

The rearrangement joins TRBV4-2 to TRBJ2-7, with no clear D. The receptor comes from an adult man with Graves' ophthalmopathy. The sample comprised peripheral blood. CDR3 sequence reads: CASSQGPSSQYF. The CDR3 DNA follows: TGTGCCAGCAGCCAAGGGCCCAGCTCGCAGTACTTC.